The clone carrying this TCR beta chain was detected ten times or more. The source of the sample is a study of tumor-infiltrating lymphocytes in primary liver carcinoma. On the study more broadly: The yield of productive TCRbeta reads per sample was roughly 3.65 to 7.5 million and was similar across tissue types.

Unsorted whole blood served as the source of blood RNA, and germline DNA was extracted as well. Every patient had chronic HBV infection and was treatment-naive. CDR1 and CDR2 (germline): SQVTM, ANQGSEA. With V trimmed by 4 bases and J by 4 bases, 7 bases remained unmatched. The CDR3 loop spans 14 amino acids. Production of TCR beta cDNA used approximately 480 ng total RNA together with a constant-region primer. The TCR beta library was amplified through three nested multiplex PCR rounds in a modified ARM-PCR procedure. TRBV1-TRBV30 forward primers and a C-beta reverse primer were used in the first two PCR rounds, which each ran for about 10 cycles. TCRdb re-analysed the multiplex PCR reads in MiXCR, keeping a single row per CDR3 protein. The sample has approximately 330,000 distinct CDR3 sequences; approximately 64% are singletons.

The V and J genes are TRBV29-1 and TRBJ1-1; 9 nucleotides line up with TRBD1. The sequence was collected from a man aged 40-49 years with primary liver carcinoma and hepatitis B virus infection. Sequences were obtained from peripheral blood. The CDR3 DNA reads as TGCAGCGTTGGGGGACAGGGCCGAGGCACTGAAGCTTTCTTT. Its protein is CSVGGQGRGTEAFF.